This TCR beta chain was sequenced during a study of beta chain features in type 1 diabetes. Study overall: Patients looked much like healthy donors when it came to age, gender and cell yields.

Investigators reverse transcribed all isolated RNA, so they sequenced expressed TCRB transcripts. Data came from immunoSEQ multiplex PCR; TCRdb stores just in-frame clones and leaves some out. The data show over 100,000 clones, about 40% seen once. Study conclusions and caveats: When Type 1 diabetes patients were examined, their TCRB CDR3s proved moderately but significantly shorter in all four CD4+ subsets. Still unanswered here is whether HLA type influences TCRB rearrangement.

Comments on this clone: Its antigen is unidentified.

V was trimmed by 0 bases and J by 7 bases, leaving 11 bases between them. Germline values: CDR1 SGHRS, CDR2 YFSETQ. The CDR3 covers 14 residues. The sequenced material came from stem cell memory CD4+ T cells from blood. The receptor was derived from a young woman in good health. The V gene is TRBV5-1, the J gene TRBJ2-1, with D perhaps matching TRBD2 (5 bases). CDR3 coding DNA: TGCGCCAGCAGCTTGGAGAGGGCACGTAATGAGCAGTTCTTC. Protein product: CASSLERARNEQFF.